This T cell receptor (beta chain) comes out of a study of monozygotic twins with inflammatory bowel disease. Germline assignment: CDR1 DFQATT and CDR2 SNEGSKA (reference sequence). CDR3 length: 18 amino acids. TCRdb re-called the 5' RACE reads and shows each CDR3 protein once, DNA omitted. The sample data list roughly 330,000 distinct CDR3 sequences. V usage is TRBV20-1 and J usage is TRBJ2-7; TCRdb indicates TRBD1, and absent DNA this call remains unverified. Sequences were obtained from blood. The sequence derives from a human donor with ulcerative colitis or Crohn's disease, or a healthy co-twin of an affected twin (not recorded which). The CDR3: CSARDWSSGGPRTYEQYF.